This T cell receptor (beta chain) was retrieved from a study of blood T cell repertoires in COVID-19. Study-wide background: Collection of acute and convalescent COVID-19 samples took place in the United States, Italy and Spain.

Methods used by the authors: Reference gene primer amplification gave estimated nucleated cell counts. Clones were sequenced by immunoSEQ multiplex PCR, and TCRdb holds only the in-frame ones, with some missing. For V, J and clone size, that table is used; D and trimming come from the DNA. This table holds about 170,000 clones, around 82% found once. CDR1 MGHRA and CDR2 YSYEKL come from the germline V gene. The CDR3 runs to 15 residues. V lost 0 bases and J 7 bases, leaving 14 bases between the germline ends. The chain combines TRBV4-1 with TRBJ2-3; D is unresolved. The sample comprised peripheral blood. The sequence came from a woman in her 70s who had recovered from COVID-19. For the CDR3, the DNA is TGCGCCAGCAGCCAAGATCATCCCAGAATGTATACGCAGTATTTT. Its translation: CASSQDHPRMYTQYF.